Listed below are T cell receptor beta chains from one sample, sequenced in a study of shared clonotypes between healthy human individuals. Repertoires were generated with immunoSEQ multiplex PCR, while TCRdb's copy carries only in-frame clones and drops some. The data show around 2,000,000 clones, roughly 94% seen once. The sequenced sample consisted of naive CD4+ T cells sorted from blood. These receptors were taken from a man between 18 and 29 years old in good health. Each CDR3 is given with its conserved first and last residue. A D gene is named only where the DNA matches it firmly. Not every row has a clone size; where given, it reads once, few, many or a size class.

v_call	d_call	j_call	clone_size	cdr3_aa	cdr3_nt
TRBV5-1	-	TRBJ2-5	-	CASTSTPQEETQYF	TGCGCCAGCACCTCGACGCCACAGGAAGAGACCCAGTACTTC
TRBV9	-	TRBJ2-5	-	CASSKRSEGQETQYF	TGTGCCAGCAGCAAACGGAGTGAGGGACAAGAGACCCAGTACTTC
TRBV18	TRBD1	TRBJ1-3	-	CASSLSQGNTGNTIYF	TGTGCCAGCTCACTTTCACAGGGGAACACTGGAAACACCATATATTTT
TRBV10-3	-	TRBJ2-1	-	CAILAGGNNEQFF	TGTGCCATCCTGGCAGGTGGAAACAATGAGCAGTTCTTC
TRBV28	TRBD2	TRBJ2-1	once	CASSQLGGAYNEQFF	TGTGCCAGCAGTCAATTGGGGGGGGCCTACAATGAGCAGTTCTTC
TRBV6-1	-	TRBJ2-2	once	CASSVYRVSANTGELFF	TGTGCCAGCAGTGTCTACAGGGTGTCCGCGAACACCGGGGAGCTGTTTTTT
TRBV5-1	-	TRBJ1-1	-	CASSLEGLNTEAFF	TGCGCCAGCAGCTTGGAGGGGCTGAACACTGAAGCTTTCTTT
TRBV28	TRBD1	TRBJ2-5	-	CASSSMGQGQETQYF	TGTGCCAGCAGTTCAATGGGACAGGGGCAAGAGACCCAGTACTTC
TRBV25-1	-	TRBJ2-7	-	CASSERFLGAGEQYF	TGTGCCAGTAGCGAGCGGTTTTTGGGGGCGGGAGAGCAGTACTTC
TRBV10-3	-	TRBJ1-2	-	CAISAGDIAF	TGTGCCATCAGTGCGGGGGATATCGCCTTC
TRBV7-8	-	TRBJ1-5	once	CASSLWTTFSNQPQHF	TGTGCCAGCAGCTTATGGACTACTTTTAGCAATCAGCCCCAGCATTTT
TRBV28	TRBD2	TRBJ2-7	-	CASSLSPRGTSSYEQYF	TGTGCCAGCAGTTTATCCCCGCGGGGGACCTCGTCCTACGAGCAGTACTTC
TRBV20-1	TRBD2	TRBJ2-7	-	CSARGGGEQYF	TGCAGTGCTAGAGGCGGGGGTGAGCAGTACTTC
TRBV7-8	TRBD2	TRBJ2-7	-	CASSLARRLAGAEGNEQYF	TGTGCCAGCAGCTTAGCCAGGAGGCTAGCGGGGGCGGAAGGTAACGAGCAGTACTTC
TRBV18	TRBD1	TRBJ1-2	-	CASSPGTGLGYTF	TGTGCCAGCTCACCCGGGACAGGGCTTGGCTACACCTTC
TRBV11-2	-	TRBJ1-6	-	CASSSAFGSSYNSPLHF	TGTGCCAGCAGCTCCGCGTTTGGTAGCTCCTATAATTCACCCCTCCACTTT
TRBV25-1	TRBD2	TRBJ2-1	-	CASTTSGFYNEQFF	TGTGCCAGCACGACTAGCGGATTCTACAATGAGCAGTTCTTC
TRBV7-2	-	TRBJ2-3	-	CASSLVGADTQYF	TGTGCCAGCAGCTTAGTAGGGGCAGATACGCAGTATTTT
TRBV27	TRBD1	TRBJ2-7	-	CASSLYWDRAYEQYF	TGTGCCAGCAGTTTATATTGGGACAGGGCCTACGAGCAGTACTTC
TRBV6-6	-	TRBJ2-2	-	CASSQPGELFF	TGTGCCAGCAGTCAGCCCGGGGAGCTGTTTTTT
TRBV7-9	-	TRBJ1-6	-	CASSRDITYNSPLHF	TGTGCCAGCAGCCGGGATATAACCTATAATTCACCCCTCCACTTT
TRBV5-1	TRBD1	TRBJ2-7	once	CASSTSDRGAFGEQYF	TGCGCCAGCAGCACCTCGGACAGGGGGGCCTTCGGAGAGCAGTACTTC
TRBV6-1	TRBD2	TRBJ2-7	-	CASSEVAGYYEQYF	TGTGCCAGCAGTGAAGTAGCGGGGTACTACGAGCAGTACTTC
TRBV6-1	-	TRBJ1-3	-	CASQRNTIYF	TGTGCCAGTCAGAGAAACACCATATATTTT
TRBV19	-	TRBJ2-7	-	CASSIGAGPYEQYF	TGTGCCAGTAGTATAGGTGCGGGACCCTACGAGCAGTACTTC
TRBV6-5	-	TRBJ1-5	-	CASSRLGNQPQHF	TGTGCCAGCAGTCGCCTGGGCAATCAGCCCCAGCATTTT
TRBV11-2	-	TRBJ1-1	few	CASSLGGQYTEAFF	TGTGCCAGCAGCTTAGGAGGGCAATACACTGAAGCTTTCTTT
TRBV2	-	TRBJ2-5	-	CASSEAETQYF	TGTGCCAGCAGTGAAGCTGAGACCCAGTACTTC
TRBV6-5	-	TRBJ2-6	-	CASRQTGAGANVLTF	TGTGCCAGCAGACAGACAGGTGCTGGGGCCAACGTCCTGACTTTC
TRBV6-5	TRBD2	TRBJ2-7	-	CASTGGSGSYEQYF	TGTGCCAGCACCGGGGGGAGCGGGAGTTACGAGCAGTACTTC
TRBV27	TRBD1	TRBJ2-6	once	CASSKDRASFFLSGANVLTF	TGTGCCAGCAGTAAGGACAGGGCCTCTTTTTTCCTCTCTGGGGCCAACGTCCTGACTTTC
TRBV28	-	TRBJ1-2	-	CASSLIGGNYGYTF	TGTGCCAGCAGTTTGATCGGCGGAAACTATGGCTACACCTTC
TRBV5-5	-	TRBJ1-1	-	CASSLGGATEAFF	TGTGCCAGCAGCTTGGGCGGTGCCACTGAAGCTTTCTTT
TRBV19	TRBD1	TRBJ2-2	-	CASSISDRDTGELFF	TGTGCCAGTAGTATTTCAGACAGGGACACCGGGGAGCTGTTTTTT
TRBV6-4	TRBD1	TRBJ1-3	-	CASSDSRGRPGNTIYF	TGTGCCAGCAGTGACTCGAGGGGGCGACCTGGAAACACCATATATTTT
TRBV5-1	-	TRBJ2-6	-	CASSWGQLSGANVLTF	TGCGCCAGCAGCTGGGGACAACTCTCTGGGGCCAACGTCCTGACTTTC
TRBV18	TRBD1	TRBJ1-5	-	CASSPGTGGRQPQHF	TGTGCCAGCTCACCTGGGACAGGGGGCAGGCAGCCCCAGCATTTT
TRBV5-1	-	TRBJ1-1	-	CASRNDGRGTEAFF	TGCGCCAGCAGGAACGACGGCAGAGGCACTGAAGCTTTCTTT
TRBV6-5	-	TRBJ1-4	-	CASSSPGEKLFF	TGTGCCAGCAGTTCTCCGGGGGAAAAACTGTTTTTT
TRBV7-3	-	TRBJ1-1	-	CASSFNALSTEAFF	TGTGCCAGCAGCTTTAATGCCCTCTCCACTGAAGCTTTCTTT